This T cell receptor beta chain was identified during a study of cytomegalovirus exposure and HLA in healthy donors. In the PCR, 60 Vbeta and 13 Jbeta primers were used. Generated by immunoSEQ multiplex PCR, the TCRdb table keeps only in-frame clones and is missing some. This sample carries approximately 150,000 clones, roughly 85% of them seen once, and the ten largest clones take 0.8% to 1%. The CDR3 is 15 residues long. The germline V gene encodes CDR1 SGHVS and CDR2 FQNEAQ. The ends lost 5 bases at V and 0 bases at J; junction bases unmatched: 2. The rearrangement uses TRBV7-8 and TRBJ2-2, with 8 positions matching TRBD2. This TCR derives from a woman aged 25 to 39 in good health and CMV-seronegative. Sequenced: PBMCs. The CDR3 DNA reads as TGTGCCAGCAGCCTGGGACTAGCGAACACCGGGGAGCTGTTTTTT. Translating it yields CASSLGLANTGELFF.